The rows below give T cell receptor beta chains drawn from one sample of a study of blood T cell repertoires in COVID-19. Sequencing was performed with immunoSEQ multiplex PCR; in TCRdb, only in-frame clones are kept and a portion is missing. The repertoire includes around 25,000 clones, 87% of them detected once, and about 25% sits in the top ten. Sequences were obtained from peripheral blood. The receptors derive from a human donor with active COVID-19. The donor label of this sample is uncertain. Both conserved end residues are part of each CDR3. A D gene is named only where the DNA matches it firmly. The size entry is marked missing in some rows and otherwise reads once, few, many or a size class.

clone size: .; D gene: .; V gene: TRBV5-6; J gene: TRBJ2-7; CDR3 protein: CASSLGEGYEQYF; CDR3 DNA: TGTGCCAGCAGCTTGGGCGAGGGCTACGAGCAGTACTTC
clone size: few; D gene: .; V gene: TRBV7-9; J gene: TRBJ1-2; CDR3 protein: CASSLQIAGSSSYGYTF; CDR3 DNA: TGTGCCAGCAGCTTACAAATCGCAGGGTCAAGTAGCTATGGCTACACCTTC
clone size: .; D gene: TRBD1; V gene: TRBV4-1; J gene: TRBJ1-6; CDR3 protein: CASSHIRDRAKNSPLHF; CDR3 DNA: TGCGCCAGCAGCCACATCCGGGACAGGGCCAAAAATTCACCCCTCCACTTT
clone size: .; D gene: .; V gene: TRBV18; J gene: TRBJ1-2; CDR3 protein: CASSPPRGKGLYGYTF; CDR3 DNA: TGTGCCAGCTCACCACCAAGAGGGAAGGGCCTTTATGGCTACACCTTC
clone size: few; D gene: TRBD2; V gene: TRBV7-3; J gene: TRBJ2-2; CDR3 protein: CASSPRTSGITGELFF; CDR3 DNA: TGTGCCAGCAGCCCCCGGACTAGCGGGATCACCGGGGAGCTGTTTTTT
clone size: .; D gene: TRBD2; V gene: TRBV5-1; J gene: TRBJ2-2; CDR3 protein: CASSVPSGGAGGELFF; CDR3 DNA: TGCGCCAGCAGCGTACCTAGCGGGGGGGCCGGCGGGGAGCTGTTTTTT
clone size: .; D gene: TRBD2; V gene: TRBV5-8; J gene: TRBJ2-2; CDR3 protein: CASSLLRGRPGLVDTGELFF; CDR3 DNA: TGTGCCAGCAGCTTGTTGAGGGGCAGACCGGGACTAGTGGACACCGGGGAGCTGTTTTTT
clone size: .; D gene: TRBD2; V gene: TRBV10-3; J gene: TRBJ2-1; CDR3 protein: CAIGGLAGGRDHNEQFF; CDR3 DNA: TGTGCCATCGGGGGACTAGCGGGGGGCAGGGACCACAATGAGCAGTTCTTC
clone size: .; D gene: .; V gene: TRBV7-9; J gene: TRBJ2-5; CDR3 protein: CATLTGNSETQYF; CDR3 DNA: TGTGCGACCCTAACAGGGAACTCAGAGACCCAGTACTTC
clone size: .; D gene: .; V gene: TRBV7-3; J gene: TRBJ1-2; CDR3 protein: CASSFGQSYGYTF; CDR3 DNA: TGTGCCAGCAGCTTTGGGCAGAGCTATGGCTACACCTTC
clone size: .; D gene: .; V gene: TRBV4-3; J gene: TRBJ2-7; CDR3 protein: CASSQEPGFLYEQYF; CDR3 DNA: TGCGCCAGCAGCCAAGAACCTGGCTTTCTTTACGAGCAGTACTTC
clone size: once; D gene: TRBD2; V gene: TRBV4-1; J gene: TRBJ2-5; CDR3 protein: CASSQERTSIQETQYF; CDR3 DNA: TGCGCCAGCAGCCAGGAACGGACTAGCATCCAAGAGACCCAGTACTTC
clone size: .; D gene: TRBD1; V gene: TRBV5-8; J gene: TRBJ1-5; CDR3 protein: CASSRDRGQQPQHF; CDR3 DNA: TGTGCCAGCAGCCGGGACAGGGGGCAGCAGCCCCAGCATTTT
clone size: .; D gene: TRBD2; V gene: TRBV10-2; J gene: TRBJ2-3; CDR3 protein: CASSEAGLVVTDTQYF; CDR3 DNA: TGCGCCAGCAGTGAAGCGGGACTAGTCGTAACAGATACGCAGTATTTT
clone size: once; D gene: .; V gene: TRBV7-6; J gene: TRBJ1-3; CDR3 protein: CASSLAPGQGGNTIYF; CDR3 DNA: TGTGCCAGCAGCTTAGCCCCTGGTCAGGGAGGAAACACCATATATTTT
clone size: .; D gene: TRBD1; V gene: TRBV19; J gene: TRBJ1-5; CDR3 protein: CASSSLPQGAGQPQHF; CDR3 DNA: TGTGCCAGTAGCTCGCTTCCTCAGGGGGCGGGTCAGCCCCAGCATTTT
clone size: .; D gene: .; V gene: TRBV28; J gene: TRBJ2-5; CDR3 protein: CASSFEVSRQETQYF; CDR3 DNA: TGTGCCAGCAGTTTCGAGGTTTCACGACAAGAGACCCAGTACTTC
clone size: .; D gene: .; V gene: TRBV11-3; J gene: TRBJ1-1; CDR3 protein: CASSLGLQNTEAFF; CDR3 DNA: TGTGCCAGCAGCTTAGGGCTCCAAAACACTGAAGCTTTCTTT
clone size: .; D gene: TRBD1; V gene: TRBV5-1; J gene: TRBJ2-2; CDR3 protein: CASSLQGATTGELFF; CDR3 DNA: TGCGCCAGCAGCTTGCAGGGGGCTACCACCGGGGAGCTGTTTTTT
clone size: once; D gene: .; V gene: TRBV6-1; J gene: TRBJ2-7; CDR3 protein: CASRSQGAGPYEQYF; CDR3 DNA: TGTGCCAGCAGATCACAGGGAGCGGGACCCTACGAGCAGTACTTC
clone size: .; D gene: .; V gene: TRBV7-8; J gene: TRBJ2-3; CDR3 protein: CASSLVGVRDTQYF; CDR3 DNA: TGTGCCAGCAGCTTAGTCGGGGTAAGAGATACGCAGTATTTT
clone size: .; D gene: .; V gene: TRBV6-5; J gene: TRBJ1-5; CDR3 protein: CASTEVGLGNQPQHF; CDR3 DNA: TGTGCCAGCACAGAGGTAGGCTTAGGCAATCAGCCCCAGCATTTT
clone size: .; D gene: .; V gene: TRBV5-8; J gene: TRBJ2-1; CDR3 protein: CASSLPREQFF; CDR3 DNA: TGTGCCAGCAGCCTCCCCAGAGAGCAGTTCTTC
clone size: once; D gene: .; V gene: TRBV9; J gene: TRBJ2-1; CDR3 protein: CASSVASTSYNEQFF; CDR3 DNA: TGTGCCAGCAGCGTAGCTAGCACCTCCTACAATGAGCAGTTCTTC
clone size: .; D gene: .; V gene: TRBV5-1; J gene: TRBJ2-7; CDR3 protein: CASSPAGQTYEQYF; CDR3 DNA: TGCGCCAGCAGCCCGGCGGGACAGACCTACGAGCAGTACTTC
clone size: .; D gene: .; V gene: TRBV5-1; J gene: TRBJ2-5; CDR3 protein: CASRHGTGLRETQYF; CDR3 DNA: TGCGCCAGCAGACATGGGACTGGTTTAAGAGAGACCCAGTACTTC
clone size: once; D gene: .; V gene: TRBV7-9; J gene: TRBJ1-1; CDR3 protein: CASSLGTRPREPEAFF; CDR3 DNA: TGTGCCAGCAGCTTAGGGACTAGGCCGCGGGAACCTGAAGCTTTCTTT
clone size: .; D gene: TRBD1; V gene: TRBV9; J gene: TRBJ2-3; CDR3 protein: CASSTGGTSTDTQYF; CDR3 DNA: TGTGCCAGCAGCACAGGGGGCACTAGCACAGATACGCAGTATTTT
clone size: .; D gene: TRBD1; V gene: TRBV3-1/TRBV3-2; J gene: TRBJ2-2; CDR3 protein: CASSQAGTGRDTGELFF; CDR3 DNA: TGTGCCAGCAGCCAAGCCGGGACAGGACGGGACACCGGGGAGCTGTTTTTT
clone size: .; D gene: .; V gene: TRBV4-3; J gene: TRBJ2-7; CDR3 protein: CASSRRTGSAYEQYF; CDR3 DNA: TGCGCCAGCAGCCGCCGAACAGGTTCCGCCTACGAGCAGTACTTC
clone size: .; D gene: .; V gene: TRBV12-5; J gene: TRBJ2-3; CDR3 protein: CASGLSGVDTQYF; CDR3 DNA: TGTGCTAGTGGTTTGTCGGGAGTAGATACGCAGTATTTT
clone size: .; D gene: TRBD1; V gene: TRBV29-1; J gene: TRBJ2-1; CDR3 protein: CSVEIRGFEQFF; CDR3 DNA: TGCAGCGTTGAGATCAGGGGGTTTGAGCAGTTCTTC
clone size: .; D gene: TRBD1; V gene: TRBV7-3; J gene: TRBJ2-3; CDR3 protein: CASSNTGGKADTQYF; CDR3 DNA: TGTGCCAGCAGCAACACAGGGGGCAAGGCAGATACGCAGTATTTT
clone size: .; D gene: TRBD1; V gene: TRBV5-4; J gene: TRBJ1-4; CDR3 protein: CASSLDRVDEKLFF; CDR3 DNA: TGTGCCAGCAGCCTAGACAGGGTCGATGAAAAACTGTTTTTT
clone size: .; D gene: .; V gene: TRBV12-3/TRBV12-4; J gene: TRBJ2-5; CDR3 protein: CASTTGYQETQYF; CDR3 DNA: TGTGCCAGCACCACAGGGTACCAAGAGACCCAGTACTTC
clone size: .; D gene: .; V gene: TRBV18; J gene: TRBJ2-5; CDR3 protein: CASSPPMAQETQYF; CDR3 DNA: TGTGCCAGCTCACCACCGATGGCCCAAGAGACCCAGTACTTC
clone size: .; D gene: .; V gene: TRBV5-6; J gene: TRBJ2-1; CDR3 protein: CASSSLLDSSGNEQFF; CDR3 DNA: TGTGCCAGCAGCTCCCTCCTCGACTCAAGCGGCAATGAGCAGTTCTTC